Only one count was recorded for the clone carrying this T cell receptor (beta chain). The CDR3 is 16 residues long. Germline assignment: CDR1 LGHDT and CDR2 YNNKEL (reference sequence). Unmatched junction bases numbered 4, after V lost 0 bases and J lost 4 bases. Generated by immunoSEQ multiplex PCR, the TCRdb table keeps only in-frame clones and is missing some. The sample records 180,000 or so clones, around 82% being singletons. This specimen comes from a study of blood T cell repertoires in COVID-19. This TCR derives from a middle-aged man who had recovered from COVID-19. The chain employs TRBV3-1 (or the pseudogene TRBV3-2) and TRBJ2-3; 10 nucleotides align to TRBD2. Sequenced material: PBMCs or T cells enriched from blood (not recorded which). The CDR3: CASSQESSGGADTQYF. As DNA, the CDR3 is TGTGCCAGCAGCCAAGAGAGCAGCGGGGGGGCAGATACGCAGTATTTT.